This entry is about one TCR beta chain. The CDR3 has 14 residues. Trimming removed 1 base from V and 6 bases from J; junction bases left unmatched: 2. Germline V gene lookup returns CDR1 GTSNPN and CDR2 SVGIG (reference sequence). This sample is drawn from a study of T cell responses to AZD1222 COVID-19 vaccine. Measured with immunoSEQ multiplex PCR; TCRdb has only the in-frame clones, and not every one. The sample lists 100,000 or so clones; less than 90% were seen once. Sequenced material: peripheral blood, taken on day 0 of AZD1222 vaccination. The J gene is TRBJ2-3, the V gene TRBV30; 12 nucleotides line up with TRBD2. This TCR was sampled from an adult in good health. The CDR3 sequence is CAWSGTSGMDTQYF. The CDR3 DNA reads TGTGCCTGGAGTGGGACTAGCGGGATGGATACGCAGTATTTT.